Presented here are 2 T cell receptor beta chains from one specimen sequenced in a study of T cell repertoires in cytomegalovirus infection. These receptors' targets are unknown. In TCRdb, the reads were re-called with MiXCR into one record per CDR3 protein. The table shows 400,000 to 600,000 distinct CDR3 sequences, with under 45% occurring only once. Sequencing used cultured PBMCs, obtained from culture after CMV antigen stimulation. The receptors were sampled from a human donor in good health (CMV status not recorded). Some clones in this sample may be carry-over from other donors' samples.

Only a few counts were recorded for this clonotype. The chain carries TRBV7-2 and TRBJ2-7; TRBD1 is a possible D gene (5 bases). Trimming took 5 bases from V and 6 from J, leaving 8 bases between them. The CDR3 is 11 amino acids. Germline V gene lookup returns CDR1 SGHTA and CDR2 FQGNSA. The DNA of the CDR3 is TGTGCCAGCAGCAACCAGGGCGAGCAGTACTTC. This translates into CASSNQGEQYF.

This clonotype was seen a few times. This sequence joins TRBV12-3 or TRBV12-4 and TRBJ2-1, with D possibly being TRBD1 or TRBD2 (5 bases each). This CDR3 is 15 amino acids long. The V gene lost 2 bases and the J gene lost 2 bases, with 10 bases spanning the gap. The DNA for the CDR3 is TGTGCCAGCAGTTTATATCTGGGGGCCTACAATGAGCAGTTCTTC. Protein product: CASSLYLGAYNEQFF.